This is a list of T cell receptor beta chains from one sample in a study of vaccination and CD4 T cells after COVID-19. TCRdb called the PCR reads again in MiXCR, with one record for every CDR3 protein. The data show about 19,000 distinct CDR3 sequences, approximately 30% seen once. Which antigens these TCRs recognize remains unknown. Input material: cultured CD4+ T cells from blood. These receptors all stem from a human donor with COVID-19. CDR3s include the opening cysteine and the closing phenylalanine or tryptophan. A D gene is named only where the DNA matches it firmly. Clone size appears in some rows only: once, few, many, or a class for an expanded clone.

clone size: once
CDR3 length: 15
D gene: .
J gene: TRBJ1-3
V gene: TRBV6-1
CDR3 DNA: TGTGCCAGCAGCCGGATGTTAGGGGAAGGAAACACCATATATTTT
CDR3 protein: CASSRMLGEGNTIYF

clone size: .
CDR3 length: 13
D gene: .
J gene: TRBJ1-1
V gene: TRBV12-3/TRBV12-4
CDR3 DNA: TGTGCCAGCAGTCGCACACCCTACACTGAAGCTTTCTTT
CDR3 protein: CASSRTPYTEAFF

clone size: few
CDR3 length: 15
D gene: .
J gene: TRBJ1-2
V gene: TRBV10-1
CDR3 DNA: TGCGCCAGCAGTGAGGTTGGCCTACCAACGGGTGGCTACACCTTC
CDR3 protein: CASSEVGLPTGGYTF

clone size: few
CDR3 length: 15
D gene: TRBD2
J gene: TRBJ2-7
V gene: TRBV2
CDR3 DNA: TGTGCCAGCAGGCTACTAGCGGGGGGGCGTCTCGAGCAGTACTTC
CDR3 protein: CASRLLAGGRLEQYF

clone size: .
CDR3 length: 17
D gene: TRBD2
J gene: TRBJ2-5
V gene: TRBV4-2
CDR3 DNA: TGTGCCAGCAGCCAAGTTGGGACTAGCGGGAGACAAGAGACCCAGTACTTC
CDR3 protein: CASSQVGTSGRQETQYF

clone size: .
CDR3 length: 16
D gene: TRBD2
J gene: TRBJ2-4
V gene: TRBV12-3/TRBV12-4
CDR3 DNA: TGTGCCAGCAGTGTTAGCGGGGGGTTCTCCAAAAACATTCAGTACTTC
CDR3 protein: CASSVSGGFSKNIQYF

clone size: .
CDR3 length: 16
D gene: .
J gene: TRBJ1-6
V gene: TRBV9
CDR3 DNA: TGTGCCAGCAGCGTAGCGGTCTCGATTGTTGGGAGCACCCTCCACTTT
CDR3 protein: CASSVAVSIVGSTLHF

clone size: large
CDR3 length: 16
D gene: TRBD1
J gene: TRBJ1-5
V gene: TRBV2
CDR3 DNA: TGTGCCAGCAGTGAAAAGGGGGCGGCTCACAATCAGCCCCAGCATTTT
CDR3 protein: CASSEKGAAHNQPQHF

clone size: few
CDR3 length: 14
D gene: TRBD1
J gene: TRBJ1-2
V gene: TRBV6-4
CDR3 DNA: TGTGCCAGCAGTGCCCGGACAGGGAACTATGGCTACACCTTC
CDR3 protein: CASSARTGNYGYTF

clone size: .
CDR3 length: 12
D gene: TRBD2
J gene: TRBJ2-7
V gene: TRBV30
CDR3 DNA: TGTGCCTGGAACGCCGTAGCGGGGGCTTTCTACTTC
CDR3 protein: CAWNAVAGAFYF

clone size: .
CDR3 length: 14
D gene: .
J gene: TRBJ1-3
V gene: TRBV10-3
CDR3 DNA: TGTGCCATCGCCCCTCCCTCTTCTGGAAACACCATATATTTT
CDR3 protein: CAIAPPSSGNTIYF

clone size: few
CDR3 length: 20
D gene: .
J gene: TRBJ1-5
V gene: TRBV6-5
CDR3 DNA: TGTGCCAGCAGTTACGGGACCCAAGTCGGGAGGCCCTTAGATTATCAGCCCCAGCATTTT
CDR3 protein: CASSYGTQVGRPLDYQPQHF

clone size: few
CDR3 length: 13
D gene: .
J gene: TRBJ1-1
V gene: TRBV28
CDR3 DNA: TGTGCCAGCAGTTTAATAGGGTCCACTGAAGCTTTCTTT
CDR3 protein: CASSLIGSTEAFF

clone size: few
CDR3 length: 17
D gene: TRBD2
J gene: TRBJ2-3
V gene: TRBV12-3/TRBV12-4
CDR3 DNA: TGTGCCAGCAGTTTACGACTAGCGGGGACTAGCACAGATACGCAGTATTTT
CDR3 protein: CASSLRLAGTSTDTQYF

clone size: .
CDR3 length: 15
D gene: TRBD2
J gene: TRBJ2-1
V gene: TRBV7-2
CDR3 DNA: TGTGCCAGCAGCTTTGCGGGAGGCTCCTACAATGAGCAGTTCTTC
CDR3 protein: CASSFAGGSYNEQFF

clone size: few
CDR3 length: 15
D gene: TRBD2
J gene: TRBJ2-5
V gene: TRBV6-1
CDR3 DNA: TGTGCCAGCAAACCGGGACTAAGGGTCCAAGAGACCCAGTACTTC
CDR3 protein: CASKPGLRVQETQYF

clone size: .
CDR3 length: 15
D gene: TRBD1
J gene: TRBJ2-7
V gene: TRBV6-5
CDR3 DNA: TGTGCCAGCAGTTACTCGGGGGACAGAGTTTACGAGCAGTACTTC
CDR3 protein: CASSYSGDRVYEQYF

clone size: .
CDR3 length: 14
D gene: .
J gene: TRBJ1-1
V gene: TRBV18
CDR3 DNA: TGTGCCAGCTCACCACCAACGGTTAACACTGAAGCTTTCTTT
CDR3 protein: CASSPPTVNTEAFF

clone size: few
CDR3 length: 15
D gene: .
J gene: TRBJ2-5
V gene: TRBV11-2
CDR3 DNA: TGTGCCAGCAGCTTAGCCTGGGGCGGTCTAGAGACCCAGTACTTC
CDR3 protein: CASSLAWGGLETQYF

clone size: few
CDR3 length: 13
D gene: .
J gene: TRBJ2-5
V gene: TRBV20-1
CDR3 DNA: TGCAGTGCTGCTGCAATACTCCAAGAGACCCAGTACTTC
CDR3 protein: CSAAAILQETQYF

clone size: .
CDR3 length: 13
D gene: TRBD1
J gene: TRBJ2-2
V gene: TRBV19
CDR3 DNA: TGTGCCAGTAGGTCACAGGGGGCCGGGGAGCTGTTTTTT
CDR3 protein: CASRSQGAGELFF

clone size: few
CDR3 length: 13
D gene: .
J gene: TRBJ2-3
V gene: TRBV6-2/TRBV6-3
CDR3 DNA: TGTGCCAGCAACGATGGTGGGCAATTCGCGCAGTATTTT
CDR3 protein: CASNDGGQFAQYF

clone size: .
CDR3 length: 14
D gene: .
J gene: TRBJ1-1
V gene: TRBV16
CDR3 DNA: TGTGCCAGCAGCCTCGGCGGGGGACACCTTGAAGCTTTCTTT
CDR3 protein: CASSLGGGHLEAFF

clone size: few
CDR3 length: 14
D gene: .
J gene: TRBJ1-5
V gene: TRBV30
CDR3 DNA: TGTGCCTGGAGTATAGACAGTAGCAATCAGCCCCAGCATTTT
CDR3 protein: CAWSIDSSNQPQHF

clone size: few
CDR3 length: 15
D gene: .
J gene: TRBJ1-4
V gene: TRBV28
CDR3 DNA: TGTGCCAGCGGATATGGTGAGGGTAATGGTGAAAAACTGTTTTTT
CDR3 protein: CASGYGEGNGEKLFF

clone size: .
CDR3 length: 17
D gene: TRBD2
J gene: TRBJ2-5
V gene: TRBV12-3/TRBV12-4
CDR3 DNA: TGTGCCAGCAGTGGGGGACTAGCGGGGGGTTTACGAGAGACCCAGTACTTC
CDR3 protein: CASSGGLAGGLRETQYF

clone size: .
CDR3 length: 18
D gene: TRBD2
J gene: TRBJ2-1
V gene: TRBV6-2/TRBV6-3
CDR3 DNA: TGTGCCAGCAGTTACCCTCCTTTGACTAGCGGGGGAGCCAATGAGCAGTTCTTC
CDR3 protein: CASSYPPLTSGGANEQFF

clone size: .
CDR3 length: 14
D gene: .
J gene: TRBJ1-5
V gene: TRBV5-1
CDR3 DNA: TGCGCCAGCAGCTTGGAAGCAGGGGATCAGCCCCAGCATTTT
CDR3 protein: CASSLEAGDQPQHF